One sample yielded the 5 T cell receptor beta chains listed below, sequenced in a study of blood T cell repertoires in COVID-19. The protocol was immunoSEQ multiplex PCR, while the TCRdb copy is restricted to in-frame clones and leaves out a portion. The sample contains under 250,000 clones, 70% to 85% of which appear only once. Material for sequencing was peripheral blood. The receptors were sampled from a man in his fifties or sixties with active or convalescent COVID-19.

The V gene is TRBV11-2, the J gene TRBJ2-3; TRBD1 might be the D (6 bases). V was clipped by 2 bases and J by 4 bases, with 19 bases between them. Germline CDR1 SGHAT, CDR2 FQNNGV. CDR3 size: 17 residues. CDR3 residues: CASSLRPGVSLADTQYF. In nucleotides, the CDR3 is TGTGCCAGCAGCTTACGACCAGGGGTTAGTCTCGCAGATACGCAGTATTTT.

The chain has TRBV4-3 and TRBJ1-5; a possible D gene is TRBD1 (5 bases). CDR1 is LGHNA and CDR2 is YSLEER in the germline V gene. V lost 0 bases to trimming and J lost 3 bases, with 18 bases between them. The CDR3 is 18 residues long. For the CDR3, the DNA is TGCGCCAGCAGCCAAGAACTCGACACTGCAGGGAACAATCAGCCCCAGCATTTT. It is translated as CASSQELDTAGNNQPQHF.

V usage is TRBV2 and J usage is TRBJ2-7; TRBD2 agrees at 7 bases. The germline gives CDR1 SNHLY, CDR2 FYNNEI. The CDR3 is 14 amino acids. J gave up 3 bases and V 4 bases, and 6 bases lay outside the gene matches. This chain's CDR3 is CASSASGASYEQYF. In nucleotides, the CDR3 is TGTGCCAGCAGTGCGAGCGGGGCCAGCTACGAGCAGTACTTC. Filled out from reference TRBV2 and TRBJ2-7, the complete variable domain reads EPEVTQTPSHQVTQMGQEVILRCVPISNHLYFYWYRQILGQKVEFLVSFYNNEISEKSEIFDDQFSVERPDGSNFTLKIRSTKLEDSAMYFCASSASGASYEQYFGPGTRLTVT.

The V call is TRBV12-2, the J call TRBJ2-1; TRBD1, the table's D call, was not compared with the DNA. TRBV12-2 is a pseudogene segment. The CDR3 sequence is 15 residues long. The chain's CDR3 is CASRLRDRGNNEQFF. Here the CDR3 DNA reads TGTGCAAGTCGCCTCCGGGACAGGGGTAACAATGAGCAGTTCTTC.

The gene calls are TRBV28 and TRBJ1-6, with a weak D call TRBD1 (5 bases). Germline V CDR1 and CDR2: MDHEN, SYDVKM. Trimming removed 0 bases at V and 6 bases at J, with 9 bases between. The CDR3 has 15 amino acids. This CDR3 is CASSLWGQVNSPLHF. CDR3 nucleotide sequence: TGTGCCAGCAGTTTATGGGGGCAGGTTAATTCACCCCTCCACTTT.